One and the same sample provided the 26 T cell receptor beta chains below, sequenced in a study of T cell responses to AZD1222 COVID-19 vaccine. Method: immunoSEQ multiplex PCR; TCRdb's copy keeps in-frame clones and lacks some. The sample has about 100,000 clones; about 85% are singletons. This specimen consisted of peripheral blood, obtained on day 0 of AZD1222 vaccination. These receptors were obtained from an adult in good health.

The V call is TRBV10-3, the J call TRBJ1-3, with D unresolved. V lost 6 bases, J lost 0 bases, and 9 bases lay in between. Germline lookup yields CDR1 ENHRY and CDR2 SYGVKD. The CDR3 has 14 residues. CDR3 nucleotides: TGTGCCATCAGCTCAGTAAACTCTGGAAACACCATATATTTT. This gives the protein CAISSVNSGNTIYF.

This clone has only one observation. V usage is TRBV5-1 and J usage is TRBJ1-5; TRBD1 might be the D (5 bases). Germline CDR1 and CDR2: SGHRS and YFSETQ. This CDR3 comprises 15 residues. V was trimmed by 1 base and J by 6 bases, leaving 14 bases between them. The CDR3 bases are TGCGCCAGCAGCTTGCTCGGGGCGTTGGGTCAGCCCCAGCATTTT. Residues: CASSLLGALGQPQHF.

The chain has TRBV15 and TRBJ1-1, with a possible D match to TRBD1 (6 bases). Germline V CDR1 and CDR2: LNHNV, YYDKDF (reference sequence). V lost 4 bases to trimming and J lost 3 bases, with 15 bases between them. This CDR3 has 15 residues. This CDR3 reads CATSKAGQTDTEAFF. The CDR3 DNA follows: TGTGCCACCAGCAAGGCCGGACAGACGGACACTGAAGCTTTCTTT.

The chain recombines TRBV28 with TRBJ1-2; D unresolved. Deletions cut 6 bases from V and 6 bases from J, with 20 bases between. This CDR3 comprises 15 residues. CDR1 and CDR2 (germline): MDHEN, SYDVKM. In nucleotides, the CDR3 is TGTGCCAGCAGGCCCAGAACGGGCGGGTCTGATGGCTACACCTTC. Its protein is CASRPRTGGSDGYTF.

The genes are TRBV2 and TRBJ1-5, with TRBD1 identical over 9 bases. This CDR3 is 14 amino acids long. With 10 bases clipped from V and 3 bases from J, the junction kept 7 bases outside the gene matches. Germline lookup yields CDR1 SNHLY and CDR2 FYNNEI. In DNA, the CDR3 is TGTGCCACGGGGGACAGGGCCCTCAATCAGCCCCAGCATTTT. Translating it yields CATGDRALNQPQHF.

Only one count was recorded for this clone. The rearrangement joins TRBV24-1 to TRBJ2-5; maybe TRBD1 (6 bases). Trimming removed 5 bases at V and 5 bases at J, with 20 bases between. The CDR3 extends over 16 amino acids. The germline gives CDR1 KGHDR, CDR2 SFDVKD. CDR3 sequence (DNA): TGTGCCACCAGTGGCTTAGAAAGGGGGAGCCAGGAGACCCAGTACTTC. Translation: CATSGLERGSQETQYF.

This clone has only one observation. The V call is TRBV5-4, the J call TRBJ2-7; unclear D gene. The CDR3 has 16 residues. From germline, CDR1 is SGHNT and CDR2 YYREEE (reference sequence). V lost 0 bases, J lost 4 bases, and 17 bases lay in between. The CDR3 bases are TGTGCCAGCAGCTTGGCCTGGTCAGTGGAATCGTACGAGCAGTACTTC. This encodes CASSLAWSVESYEQYF.

V gene TRBV5-1 combines with J gene TRBJ1-6, with D possibly matching TRBD1 (6 bases). V lost 3 bases to trimming and J lost 5 bases, with 9 bases between them. Germline V lookup: CDR1 SGHRS, CDR2 YFSETQ. This CDR3 region has 14 residues. The chain's CDR3 is CASSSGQNNSPLHF. For the CDR3, the DNA is TGCGCCAGCAGCTCCGGACAGAATAATTCACCCCTCCACTTT.

The V gene is TRBV27, the J gene TRBJ2-1; a possible D gene is TRBD2 (6 bases). The V and J ends lost 5 bases and 2 bases respectively, with 19 bases between them. Germline V CDR1 and CDR2: MNHEY, SMNVEV (reference sequence). This CDR3 is 17 amino acids long. The CDR3 reads CASSLAWGLVPYNEQFF. CDR3 DNA sequence: TGTGCCAGCAGTCTAGCGTGGGGTCTAGTTCCCTACAATGAGCAGTTCTTC.

This rearrangement joins TRBV5-1 to TRBJ2-1, with TRBD1 matching 8 bases. This CDR3 spans 16 amino acids. Trimming removed 4 bases from V and 0 bases from J; junction bases left unmatched: 6. Germline-derived CDR1 and CDR2 are SGHRS and YFSETQ. As DNA, the CDR3 is TGCGCCAGCAGCATAGGGACAGGCCTCTCCTACAATGAGCAGTTCTTC. It encodes CASSIGTGLSYNEQFF.

The chain couples TRBV7-9 to TRBJ2-2, with 9 nucleotides matching TRBD2. From germline, CDR1 is SEHNR and CDR2 FQNEAQ (reference sequence). This CDR3 contains 15 residues. J was trimmed by 1 base and V by 4 bases; bases with no gene match: 1. CDR3 coding DNA: TGTGCCAGCAGCTCACTAGCGGGGAACACCGGGGAGCTGTTTTTT. This sequence encodes CASSSLAGNTGELFF.

The chain carries TRBV28 and TRBJ2-7, with 7 bases identical to TRBD1. V shed 7 bases and J 2 bases; nucleotides not matched to a gene: 8. The CDR3 is made up of 14 amino acids. Germline V gene sequence: CDR1 MDHEN, CDR2 SYDVKM. The DNA of the CDR3 is TGTGCCAGCACCCGGGACAGTTTAGCCTACGAGCAGTACTTC. Residues: CASTRDSLAYEQYF.

The chain uses TRBV5-6 and TRBJ2-1; no firm D call. V gave up 0 bases and J gave up 4 bases, with 2 bases separating them. Germline V gene data show CDR1 as SGHDT and CDR2 as YYEEEE. CDR3 length equals 12 residues. The CDR3 here is CASSLVYNEQFF. The DNA of the CDR3 is TGTGCCAGCAGCTTGGTTTACAATGAGCAGTTCTTC.

This clone was recorded only once. The chain carries TRBV28 and TRBJ2-7; tentative D call: TRBD1 (5 bases). The germline V and J ends were trimmed by 6 bases and 4 bases, with 7 bases remaining between them. Germline CDR1 reads MDHEN; CDR2 reads SYDVKM. This CDR3 has 11 amino acids. The CDR3: CASSPGYEQYF. The CDR3 nucleotides read TGTGCCAGCAGCCCAGGGTACGAGCAGTACTTC.

The chain joins TRBV7-2 to TRBJ2-7, with D perhaps matching TRBD2 (6 bases). The length of the CDR3 is 16 residues. Germline-derived CDR1 and CDR2 are SGHTA and FQGNSA. The ends were cut back, 8 bases at V and 6 bases at J, with 26 bases in the middle. The CDR3 sequence: CASVRAGSQIGSEQYF. DNA of the CDR3: TGTGCCAGCGTTAGGGCGGGATCTCAAATCGGGTCCGAGCAGTACTTC.

V usage is TRBV2 and J usage is TRBJ2-5; D ambiguous. CDR1 is SNHLY and CDR2 is FYNNEI in the germline V gene. The ends were cut back, 4 bases at V and 5 bases at J, with 8 bases in the middle. CDR3 length: 12 residues. The CDR3 nucleotides are TGTGCCAGCAGTGTGGGTTTGGAGACCCAGTACTTC. This translates into CASSVGLETQYF.

The chain couples TRBV28 to TRBJ1-2, with D possibly matching TRBD1 (6 bases). With 8 bases removed from V and 5 bases from J, the gap between germline ends came to 9 bases. Germline V CDR1 and CDR2: MDHEN, SYDVKM. This CDR3 has 11 amino acids. CDR3 residues: CASGQPYGYTF. CDR3 sequence (DNA): TGTGCCAGCGGACAGCCATATGGCTACACCTTC.

The chain is built from TRBV5-1 and TRBJ2-7; no reliable D call. From germline, CDR1 is SGHRS and CDR2 YFSETQ. Trimming cost V 0 bases and J 3 bases, with 16 bases left between them. The CDR3 runs to 16 residues. The DNA of the CDR3 is TGCGCCAGCAGCTTGGGGCAGGTACAAACGCTCTACGAGCAGTACTTC. This codes for CASSLGQVQTLYEQYF.

This clone was found many times. This chain joins TRBV7-3 and TRBJ2-2, with TRBD2 identical over 7 bases. The CDR3 extends over 15 amino acids. Germline V gene sequence: CDR1 SGHTA, CDR2 FQGTGA. V lost 3 bases, J lost 6 bases, and 7 bases stayed unmatched. The CDR3 sequence: CASSLRETGPGELFF. CDR3 in DNA: TGTGCCAGCAGCTTGCGGGAGACCGGCCCCGGGGAGCTGTTTTTT.

V gene TRBV14 combines with J gene TRBJ2-1, with a tentative D call TRBD2 (6 bases). This CDR3 comprises 19 residues. With 0 bases removed from V and 5 bases from J, the gap between germline ends came to 23 bases. From germline, CDR1 is SGHDN and CDR2 FVKESK. Written as DNA, the CDR3 is TGTGCCAGCAGCCAAGATCCCCTGATCGGGCGGGGAAAAAACAATGAGCAGTTCTTC. The encoded protein is CASSQDPLIGRGKNNEQFF.

This rearrangement joins TRBV28 to TRBJ1-1; a weak D match, TRBD1 (5 bases). In germline, CDR1 is MDHEN, CDR2 SYDVKM. Deletions cut 4 bases from V and 1 base from J, with 13 bases between. This CDR3 contains 15 residues. CDR3 sequence (DNA): TGTGCCAGCAGTTCCGCCGGGACGGGGAACACTGAAGCTTTCTTT. Translating gives CASSSAGTGNTEAFF.

V gene TRBV5-5 combines with J gene TRBJ2-7; a possible D gene is TRBD2 (5 bases). The length of the CDR3 is 15 residues. CDR1 SGHKS and CDR2 YYEKEE come from the germline V gene (reference sequence). V was trimmed by 0 bases and J by 0 bases, leaving 10 bases between them. This CDR3 reads CASSLAGTSSYEQYF. The CDR3 DNA follows: TGTGCCAGCAGCTTGGCCGGCACTAGCTCCTACGAGCAGTACTTC.

This clone was counted once. The chain uses TRBV11-2 and TRBJ2-5; tentative D call: TRBD2 (5 bases). The CDR3 spans 16 residues. The V gene lost 1 base and the J gene lost 2 bases, with 14 bases spanning the gap. Germline V CDR1 and CDR2: SGHAT, FQNNGV. The CDR3 nucleotides are TGTGCCAGCAGCTTAGGGGTGGCGGGCGTACAAGAGACCCAGTACTTC. Translated, it gives CASSLGVAGVQETQYF.

This clone was counted a single time. The V gene is TRBV7-3, the J gene TRBJ2-1; TRBD2 agrees at 13 bases. V lost 0 bases and J lost 9; bases outside the gene matches: 5. This CDR3 comprises 16 residues. CDR1 and CDR2 (germline): SGHTA, FQGTGA. DNA of the CDR3: TGTGCCAGCAGCTTAACCGGACTAGCGGGAGCTGGTGAGCAGTTCTTC. It translates to CASSLTGLAGAGEQFF.

The J gene is TRBJ1-3, the V gene TRBV11-2; no firm D call. CDR1 is SGHAT and CDR2 is FQNNGV in the germline V gene. The CDR3 covers 13 residues. Trimming removed 3 bases from V and 7 bases from J, with 10 bases in between. The chain's CDR3 is CASSFTQANTIYF. The CDR3 nucleotides are TGTGCCAGCAGCTTCACCCAGGCGAACACCATATATTTT.

V is TRBV3-1 (or the pseudogene TRBV3-2) and J is TRBJ1-1; D gene ambiguous. Trimming took 1 base from V and 2 from J, leaving 2 bases between them. Germline CDR1 is LGHDT and CDR2 is YNNKEL (reference sequence). This CDR3 comprises 12 residues. The CDR3 DNA follows: TGTGCCAGCAGCCAAGCAAACACTGAAGCTTTCTTT. It encodes CASSQANTEAFF.